The 26 T cell receptor beta chains below come from one sample, sequenced in a study of CD8 T cells in ankylosing spondylitis. MiXCR, run by TCRdb on the 5' RACE reads, gives a single entry per CDR3 protein. The sample carries around 300,000 distinct CDR3 sequences, around 20% recorded once. Sample: blood, either unsorted or a sorted T cell fraction (not recorded which). These receptors were obtained from a female donor with ankylosing spondylitis or in good health (not recorded which).

This clonotype occurred a few times. V usage is TRBV7-2 and J usage is TRBJ2-1, with a tentative D call TRBD2 (6 bases). This CDR3 comprises 12 residues. CDR1 SGHTA and CDR2 FQGNSA come from the germline V gene. V was clipped by 0 bases and J by 10 bases, with 7 bases between them. CDR3 DNA: TGTGCCAGCAGCTTAGCGGCGGGGGAGCAGTTCTTC. It yields the protein CASSLAAGEQFF.

This clonotype turned up a few times. This sequence joins TRBV6-5 and TRBJ2-1, with D unclear. V lost 4 bases and J 1 base, leaving 8 bases between the germline ends. There are 14 residues in the CDR3. Germline V gene lookup returns CDR1 MNHEY and CDR2 SVGAGI. This CDR3 is CASSSWSSYNEQFF. The DNA of the CDR3 is TGTGCCAGCAGTTCATGGAGTTCCTACAATGAGCAGTTCTTC.

This clonotype was counted at least ten times. The chain uses TRBV12-3 or TRBV12-4 and TRBJ1-4; 7 bases map to TRBD1. Trimming at V came to 6 bases and at J to 8 bases, leaving 9 bases not matched to a gene. CDR3 length: 14 residues. The CDR3 DNA follows: TGTGCCAGCAGCTTTACGACAGGGCGGGAAAAACTGTTTTTT. Residues: CASSFTTGREKLFF.

This clonotype was counted between two and nine times. The chain is built from TRBV29-1 and TRBJ2-2; D possibly corresponds to TRBD2 (5 bases). Germline CDR1 and CDR2: SQVTM and ANQGSEA. The CDR3 totals 14 residues. Trimming pared 2 bases from V and 4 bases from J, leaving 11 bases between. DNA of the CDR3: TGCAGCGTTGAATCTAGCCGAATCACCGGGGAGCTGTTTTTT. It translates to CSVESSRITGELFF.

V is TRBV7-2 and J is TRBJ1-5, with D unresolved. From germline, CDR1 is SGHTA and CDR2 FQGNSA. This CDR3 region has 13 residues. V gave up 3 bases and J gave up 2 bases, with 5 bases separating them. CDR3 in DNA: TGTGCCAGCAGCTTTATGGGCAATCAGCCCCAGCATTTT. It yields the protein CASSFMGNQPQHF.

This clonotype has just a few counts. This chain connects TRBV29-1 to TRBJ2-7, with 7 positions matching TRBD1. CDR3 length: 12 residues. Trimming at V came to 3 bases and at J to 13 bases, leaving 12 bases not matched to a gene. Per germline, CDR1 SQVTM and CDR2 ANQGSEA. The CDR3 here is CSVEIARDRKYF. DNA of the CDR3: TGCAGCGTTGAGATCGCCCGGGACAGAAAATACTTC.

This clonotype was seen many times. V gene TRBV12-3 or TRBV12-4 combines with J gene TRBJ2-3; D uncertain. CDR3 length: 15 amino acids. Trimming stripped 4 bases from V and 0 bases from J, with 11 bases between. Here the CDR3 DNA reads TGTGCCAGCAGTTCTAGGTTTCCCAGCACAGATACGCAGTATTTT. Translated: CASSSRFPSTDTQYF.

This clonotype was seen a few times. This CDR3 is CASSLQGSGNTIYF. In DNA form, the CDR3 reads TGTGCCAGCAGTTTACAGGGTTCTGGAAACACCATATATTTT. The rearrangement joins TRBV6-5 to TRBJ1-3; D is possibly TRBD1 (6 bases). Germline V gene sequence: CDR1 MNHEY, CDR2 SVGAGI. CDR3 length: 14 amino acids. V lost 4 bases and J lost 1, with 8 bases in between.

This clonotype was seen many times. The V gene is TRBV5-6, the J gene TRBJ2-1; 9 nucleotides match TRBD2. V lost 3 bases, J lost 8 bases, and 3 bases stayed unmatched. Germline CDR1 is SGHDT and CDR2 is YYEEEE. The CDR3 runs to 13 residues. CDR3 coding DNA: TGTGCCAGCAGCTCTAGCGGGATGTATGAGCAGTTCTTC. Translated, it gives CASSSSGMYEQFF.

This chain uses TRBV20-1 with TRBJ2-5, with D tentatively TRBD2 (5 bases). The CDR3 covers 14 residues. The V gene lost 5 bases and the J gene lost 4 bases, with 17 bases spanning the gap. CDR1 DFQATT and CDR2 SNEGSKA come from the germline V gene (reference sequence). The CDR3 loop reads CSASAPVGVETQYF. In nucleotides, the CDR3 is TGCAGTGCTTCTGCCCCCGTGGGAGTAGAGACCCAGTACTTC.

J is TRBJ2-1 and V is TRBV5-3; tentative D call: TRBD2 (5 bases). TRBV5-3 belongs to the ORF category, with a function that is uncertain. This CDR3 region has 15 residues. Trimming took off 4 bases at V and 5 bases at J, with 16 bases between the two ends. The CDR3 DNA reads as TGTGCCAGAAGCGTAGGGAGAGCGACAAACAATGAGCAGTTCTTC. Protein sequence: CARSVGRATNNEQFF.

CDR3 coding DNA: TGTGCCAGCAGCCCCCGCGGGGGGGAGAAACAAGGCTACACCTTC. This codes for CASSPRGGEKQGYTF. This chain connects TRBV7-2 to TRBJ1-2, with D perhaps matching TRBD1 (5 bases). The germline V and J ends were trimmed by 5 bases and 8 bases, with 21 bases remaining between them. This CDR3 has 15 amino acids. CDR1 SGHTA and CDR2 FQGNSA come from the germline V gene. The whole variable domain, filled in from reference TRBV7-2 and TRBJ1-2, reads GAGVSQSPSNKVTEKGKDVELRCDPISGHTALYWYRQSLGQGLEFLIYFQGNSAPDKSGLPSDRFSAERTGGSVSTLTIQRTQQEDSAVYLCASSPRGGEKQGYTFGSGTRLTVV.

As DNA, the CDR3 is TGTGCCAGCAGCCTCCTAAGGGGCGGGAGTACGAATGAGCAGTTCTTC. Protein: CASSLLRGGSTNEQFF. The rearrangement joins TRBV7-2 to TRBJ2-1; 7 positions match TRBD2. The V segment lost 5 bases and the J segment 7 bases; nucleotides outside the gene matches: 14. In germline, CDR1 is SGHTA, CDR2 FQGNSA. The CDR3 covers 16 residues.

This chain connects TRBV4-3 to TRBJ2-3; no definite D call. In germline, CDR1 is LGHNA, CDR2 YSLEER. This CDR3 contains 15 residues. V was trimmed by 0 bases and J by 4 bases, leaving 11 bases between them. CDR3 in DNA: TGCGCCAGCAGCCAAGATAGGCTCGTCGCAGATACGCAGTATTTT. Protein product: CASSQDRLVADTQYF.

Only a few counts were recorded for this clonotype. The chain has TRBV20-1 and TRBJ2-1; TRBD2 agrees at 13 bases. Germline assignment: CDR1 DFQATT and CDR2 SNEGSKA (reference sequence). The V segment lost 3 bases and the J segment 9 bases; nucleotides outside the gene matches: 8. The CDR3 totals 15 residues. The CDR3 nucleotides read TGCAGTGCTAGCACCGGGACTAGCGGGAAAGGTGAGCAGTTCTTC. It translates to CSASTGTSGKGEQFF.

The genes are TRBV20-1 and TRBJ2-5, with D maybe TRBD2 (5 bases). The germline gives CDR1 DFQATT, CDR2 SNEGSKA (reference sequence). This CDR3 spans 12 amino acids. Trimming removed 5 bases at V and 5 bases at J, with 12 bases between. CDR3 protein: CSAPRRGETQYF. CDR3 coding DNA: TGCAGTGCTCCCCGTCGAGGGGAGACCCAGTACTTC.

This rearrangement joins TRBV19 to TRBJ2-2; D might be TRBD1 or TRBD2, each matching 5 bases. The germline gives CDR1 LNHDA, CDR2 SQIVND (reference sequence). The ends were cut back, 2 bases at V and 4 bases at J, with 8 bases in the middle. CDR3 length: 14 residues. CDR3 in DNA: TGTGCCAGTAGTATACGTGGGACCACCGGGGAGCTGTTTTTT. This encodes CASSIRGTTGELFF.

The rearrangement joins TRBV20-1 to TRBJ2-1, with TRBD2 matching 8 bases. Trimming removed 5 bases from V and 2 bases from J; junction bases left unmatched: 8. The V gene's germline CDR1 is DFQATT and CDR2 SNEGSKA (reference sequence). CDR3 length equals 15 residues. CDR3 coding DNA: TGCAGTGCTGGAATCACTAGCGGAGCCTACAATGAGCAGTTCTTC. Translated: CSAGITSGAYNEQFF.

The chain is built from TRBV6-2 or TRBV6-3 and TRBJ2-1; 10 bases agree with TRBD2. The CDR3 runs to 16 residues. The germline V gene encodes CDR1 MNHEY and CDR2 SVGEGT. V was clipped by 2 bases and J by 3 bases; unmatched bases: 4. The CDR3, as DNA: TGTGCCAGCAGTTACCCGACTAGCGGGTACTACAATGAGCAGTTCTTC. Residues: CASSYPTSGYYNEQFF.

This CDR3 is CASSPRRTDTQYF. CDR3 coding DNA: TGTGCCAGCAGCCCCCGTCGCACAGATACGCAGTATTTT. The chain carries TRBV7-2 and TRBJ2-3; D remains ambiguous. V was clipped by 5 bases and J by 1 base, with 7 bases between them. The CDR3 is made up of 13 amino acids. Germline V gene data show CDR1 as SGHTA and CDR2 as FQGNSA.

This chain connects TRBV7-9 to TRBJ1-2; the D is unclear. The length of the CDR3 is 13 residues. CDR1 and CDR2 (germline): SEHNR, FQNEAQ (reference sequence). V dropped 3 bases and J dropped 4 bases, with 9 bases sitting between them. CDR3 residues: CASSFGQSYGYTF. The CDR3 DNA reads TGTGCCAGCAGCTTCGGGCAGAGCTATGGCTACACCTTC.

In this sample, this clonotype turned up many times. The CDR3 DNA reads as TGTGCCAGCTCACCTCGGCACCAAGAGACCCAGTACTTC. This gives the protein CASSPRHQETQYF. The rearrangement links TRBV18 to TRBJ2-5; D unclear. V gave up 3 bases and J gave up 0 bases, with 5 bases separating them. The length of the CDR3 is 13 residues. The germline V gene encodes CDR1 KGHSH and CDR2 LQKENI. The full variable domain, completed using reference TRBV18 and TRBJ2-5, is NAGVMQNPRHLVRRRGQEARLRCSPMKGHSHVYWYRQLPEEGLKFMVYLQKENIIDESGMPKERFSAEFPKEGPSILRIQQVVRGDSAAYFCASSPRHQETQYFGPGTRLLVL.

On this clonotype: One end of the junction varies from germline; a read error may be responsible. The V gene is TRBV7-2, the J gene TRBJ2-7; D is perhaps TRBD2 (6 bases). CDR1 is SGHTA, CDR2 FQGNSA, per germline. This CDR3 spans 12 amino acids. This CDR3 reads CASSLGGRRGIF. CDR3 DNA sequence: TGTGCCAGCAGCTTAGGTGGACGGAGGGGCATTTTC.

This clonotype was observed a few times. The gene calls are TRBV12-3 or TRBV12-4 and TRBJ2-1; 11 bases line up with TRBD2. Trimming took 4 bases from V and 3 from J; bases not matched to a gene: 5. CDR3 length: 16 amino acids. This chain's CDR3 is CASSSLLAGDYNEQFF. The CDR3 nucleotides read TGTGCCAGCAGTTCCTTACTAGCGGGAGACTACAATGAGCAGTTCTTC.

The CDR3 DNA is TGTGCCAGCAGCCAAGACCGCGGGAATGAGCAGTTCTTC. This translates into CASSQDRGNEQFF. The chain joins TRBV3-1 to TRBJ2-1; a weak D match, TRBD2 (5 bases). CDR1 and CDR2 from the germline V gene are LGHDT and YNNKEL (reference sequence). The CDR3 spans 13 residues. Trimming took 0 bases from V and 7 from J, leaving 7 bases between them.

The rearrangement joins TRBV18 to TRBJ2-7; 7 bases align to TRBD2. V lost 3 bases and J lost 4; bases outside the gene matches: 9. Germline loops: CDR1 KGHSH, CDR2 LQKENI. The CDR3 is 15 amino acids. In DNA form, the CDR3 reads TGTGCCAGCTCACCGGGGGTCGGGAGGCAGTACGAGCAGTACTTC. Amino acid sequence: CASSPGVGRQYEQYF.